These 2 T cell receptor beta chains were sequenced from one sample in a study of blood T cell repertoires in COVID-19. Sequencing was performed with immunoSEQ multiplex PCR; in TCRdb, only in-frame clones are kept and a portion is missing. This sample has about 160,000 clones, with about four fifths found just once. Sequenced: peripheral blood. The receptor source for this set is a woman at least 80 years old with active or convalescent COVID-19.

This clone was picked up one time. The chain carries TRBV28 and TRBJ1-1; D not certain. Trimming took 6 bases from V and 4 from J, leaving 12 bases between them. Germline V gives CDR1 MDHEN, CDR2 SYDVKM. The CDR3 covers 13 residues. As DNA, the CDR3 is TGTGCCAGCAGGGTCGGCGGAGGCACTGAAGCTTTCTTT. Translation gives CASRVGGGTEAFF.

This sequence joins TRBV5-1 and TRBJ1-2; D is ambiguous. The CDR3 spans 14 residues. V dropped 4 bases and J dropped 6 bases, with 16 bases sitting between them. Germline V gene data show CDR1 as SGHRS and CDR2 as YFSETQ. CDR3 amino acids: CASSPRGVGDGYTF. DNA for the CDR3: TGCGCCAGCAGCCCCCGCGGGGTAGGTGATGGCTACACCTTC.